This T cell receptor (beta chain) was sequenced in a study of T-cell reconstitution after alpha-beta-depleted transplantation in children. For TCRbeta, the library was prepared with unique molecular identifiers. MiXCR, applied by TCRdb to the PCR reads, yields one record per CDR3 protein. The sample lists some 72,000 distinct CDR3 sequences, about 7% occurring once. The CDR3 sequence is 17 residues long. V lost 4 bases to trimming and J lost 1 base, with 20 bases between them. Per germline, CDR1 SGHRS and CDR2 YFSETQ. This material consisted of PBMCs from the stem cell graft donor, taken from the stem cell graft. The receptor was derived from a human donor who donated a stem cell graft to a child with acute lymphoblastic leukemia. The chain joins TRBV5-1 to TRBJ2-5; D is perhaps TRBD2 (5 bases). This CDR3 reads CASSATGIGRIQETQYF. CDR3 nucleotide sequence: TGCGCCAGCAGCGCAACCGGGATAGGGAGAATCCAAGAGACCCAGTACTTC.